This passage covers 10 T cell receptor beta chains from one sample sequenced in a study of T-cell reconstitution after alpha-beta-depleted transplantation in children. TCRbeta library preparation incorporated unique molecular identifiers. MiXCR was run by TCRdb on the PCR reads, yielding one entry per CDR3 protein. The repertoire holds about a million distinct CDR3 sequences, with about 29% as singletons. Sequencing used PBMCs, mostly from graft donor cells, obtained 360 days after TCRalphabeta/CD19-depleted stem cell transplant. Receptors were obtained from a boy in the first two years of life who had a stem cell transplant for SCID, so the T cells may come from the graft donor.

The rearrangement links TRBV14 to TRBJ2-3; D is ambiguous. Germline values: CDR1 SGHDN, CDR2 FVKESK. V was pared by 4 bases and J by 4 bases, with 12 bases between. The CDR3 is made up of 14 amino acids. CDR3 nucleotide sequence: TGTGCCAGCAGCCTACACACCGGAGCAGATACGCAGTATTTT. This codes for CASSLHTGADTQYF.

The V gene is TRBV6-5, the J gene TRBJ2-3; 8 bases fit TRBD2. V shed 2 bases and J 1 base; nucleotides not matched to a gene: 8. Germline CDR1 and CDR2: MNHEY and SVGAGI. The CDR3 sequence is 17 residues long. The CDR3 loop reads CASSYRGGGPGTDTQYF. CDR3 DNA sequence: TGTGCCAGCAGTTACCGGGGGGGTGGGCCTGGCACAGATACGCAGTATTTT.

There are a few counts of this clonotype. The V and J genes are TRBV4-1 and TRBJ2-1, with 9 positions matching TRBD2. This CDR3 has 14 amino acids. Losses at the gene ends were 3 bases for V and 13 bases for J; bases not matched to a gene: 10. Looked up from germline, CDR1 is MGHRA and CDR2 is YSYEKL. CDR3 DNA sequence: TGCGCCAGCAGCCAGGGTAGTAGCGGGGGCCGACAGTTCTTC. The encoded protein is CASSQGSSGGRQFF.

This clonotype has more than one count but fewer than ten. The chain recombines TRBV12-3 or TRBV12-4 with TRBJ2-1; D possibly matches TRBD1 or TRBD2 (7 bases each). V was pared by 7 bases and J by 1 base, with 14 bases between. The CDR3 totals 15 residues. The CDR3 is CASTPRGGSYNEQFF. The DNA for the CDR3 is TGTGCCAGCACTCCCAGGGGGGGGTCCTACAATGAGCAGTTCTTC.

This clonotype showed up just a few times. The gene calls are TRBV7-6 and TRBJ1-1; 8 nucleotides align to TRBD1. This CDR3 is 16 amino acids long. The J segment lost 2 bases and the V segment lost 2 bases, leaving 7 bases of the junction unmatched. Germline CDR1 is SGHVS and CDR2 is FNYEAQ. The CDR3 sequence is CASSLRDRILNTEAFF. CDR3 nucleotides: TGTGCCAGCAGCTTACGGGACAGGATCCTTAACACTGAAGCTTTCTTT.

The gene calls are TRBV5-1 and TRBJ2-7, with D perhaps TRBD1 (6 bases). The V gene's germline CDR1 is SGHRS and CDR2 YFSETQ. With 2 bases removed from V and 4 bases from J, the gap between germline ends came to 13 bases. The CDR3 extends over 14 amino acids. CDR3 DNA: TGCGCCAGCAGCTTTGACAGGCAAGTTTACGAGCAGTACTTC. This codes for CASSFDRQVYEQYF.

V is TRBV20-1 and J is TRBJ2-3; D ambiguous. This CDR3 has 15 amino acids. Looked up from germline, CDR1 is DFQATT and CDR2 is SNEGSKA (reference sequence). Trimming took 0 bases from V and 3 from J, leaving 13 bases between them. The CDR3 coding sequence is TGCAGTGCTAGAGATTGGAGTAGATTGACAGATACGCAGTATTTT. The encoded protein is CSARDWSRLTDTQYF.

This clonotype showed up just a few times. CDR3 bases: TGCAGTGCAAGTAGGGGCGGGGGGACCGGGGAGCTGTTTTTT. Its protein product is CSASRGGGTGELFF. J is TRBJ2-2 and V is TRBV20-1; 8 positions agree with TRBD2. Germline V gene data show CDR1 as DFQATT and CDR2 as SNEGSKA (reference sequence). V lost 6 bases, J lost 5 bases, and 8 bases stayed unmatched. The CDR3 sequence is 14 residues long.

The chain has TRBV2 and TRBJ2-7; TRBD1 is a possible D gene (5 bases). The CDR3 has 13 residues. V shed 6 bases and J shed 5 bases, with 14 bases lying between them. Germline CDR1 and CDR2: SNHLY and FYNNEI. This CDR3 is CASRGAMGNEQYF. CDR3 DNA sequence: TGTGCCAGCAGAGGGGCCATGGGGAACGAGCAGTACTTC.

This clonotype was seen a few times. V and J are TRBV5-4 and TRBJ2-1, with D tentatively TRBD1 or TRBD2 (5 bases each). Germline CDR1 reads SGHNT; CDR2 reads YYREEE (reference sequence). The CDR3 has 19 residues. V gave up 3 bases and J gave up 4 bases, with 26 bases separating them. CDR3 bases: TGTGCCAGCAGCTCGCCCGGGACGGTGGCCTTGCGTGATTACAATGAGCAGTTCTTC. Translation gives CASSSPGTVALRDYNEQFF.